This is a list of T cell receptor beta chains from one sample in a study of monozygotic twins with inflammatory bowel disease. TCRdb reprocessed the 5' RACE reads, keeping one entry per CDR3 protein, no DNA. This sample contains approximately 400,000 distinct CDR3 sequences. The sequencing sample was made of blood. The receptors come from a human donor with ulcerative colitis or Crohn's disease, or a healthy co-twin of an affected twin (not recorded which). CDR3s include the opening cysteine and the closing phenylalanine or tryptophan.

CDR3aa	j_gene	v_gene
CASSQDALGGQPQHF	TRBJ1-5	TRBV3-1
CASSTRRYEQYF	TRBJ2-7	TRBV7-9
CASSHHKPGGTYEQYF	TRBJ2-7	TRBV3-1
CASSLRQGGGTEAFF	TRBJ1-1	TRBV5-1
CASSTGQGWGEKLFF	TRBJ1-4	TRBV19
CASSPPGTGSYEQYF	TRBJ2-7	TRBV18
CSAISGPSTDTQYF	TRBJ2-3	TRBV20-1
CAWSQGGGTEAFF	TRBJ1-1	TRBV30
CASSQGLPAAATQYF	TRBJ2-3	TRBV18
CASSTRQTGEQYF	TRBJ2-7	TRBV6-2/TRBV6-3
CASSQGRDRNYGYTF	TRBJ1-2	TRBV4-3
CASSQDLTSYNEQFF	TRBJ2-1	TRBV4-3
CASSLGQSTGELFF	TRBJ2-2	TRBV12-3/TRBV12-4
CASRQQNTEAFF	TRBJ1-1	TRBV19
CASSLLQGYEQYF	TRBJ2-7	TRBV7-8
CASSIRGADTEAFF	TRBJ1-1	TRBV19
CAISRTQGDYEQYF	TRBJ2-7	TRBV10-3
CASSTSMGSGNTIYF	TRBJ1-3	TRBV19
CASSLGPAGSNTEAFF	TRBJ1-1	TRBV5-4
CASSSVQGNYGYTF	TRBJ1-2	TRBV27
CASSRDPAGYNEQFF	TRBJ2-1	TRBV5-6
CSARDPAGGYEQYF	TRBJ2-7	TRBV20-1
CASSLGGMATEAFF	TRBJ1-1	TRBV5-1
CSAADVFNSPLHF	TRBJ1-6	TRBV20-1
CASSHPGPAGIQYF	TRBJ2-4	TRBV14
CASSHGLADSYEQYF	TRBJ2-7	TRBV3-1